This record concerns one TCR beta chain sequence. The sample is drawn from a study of blood T cell repertoires in COVID-19. Study overall: Sites across the United States, Italy and Spain contributed samples from acute and convalescent COVID-19. Sources were T cells, B-cell-depleted T cells, or PBMCs; the material itself was cDNA or gDNA.

As handled by the study authors: Researchers report that nucleated cell counts were estimated from reference gene primer amplification. Profiling relied on immunoSEQ multiplex PCR, and the TCRdb table lists in-frame clones only, not all of them. Clonal size and the V and J genes are those of that table, whereas D and trimming came from the DNA. Of tens of thousands of clones listed, 82% are singletons. Trimming removed 0 bases at V and 0 bases at J, with 7 bases between. The CDR3 runs 14 residues. Germline loops: CDR1 SGHRS, CDR2 YFSETQ. The sequencing sample was made of peripheral blood. The rearrangement uses TRBV5-1 and TRBJ2-7; no clear D. The sequence derives from a man aged 60 to 69 with acute or convalescent COVID-19. Here the CDR3 DNA reads TGCGCCAGCAGCTTGGATCCTAACTCCTACGAGCAGTACTTC. It encodes CASSLDPNSYEQYF.